This note documents a single TCR beta chain sequence. This record comes from a study of blood T cell repertoires in COVID-19. Study at large: The origin of the acute and convalescent COVID-19 samples was the United States, Italy and Spain.

Enrolment of Seattle patients took place during active infection, and they were followed longitudinally. In the original processing: Using reference gene primer amplification, nucleated cell counts were estimated. Only in-frame clones appear in the TCRdb table, and some are missing; sequencing was by immunoSEQ multiplex PCR. Clonal size and the V and J genes are those of that table, whereas D and trimming came from the DNA. The table shows roughly 250,000 clones, with about 90% occurring only once. The length of the CDR3 is 17 residues. CDR1 is SNHLY, CDR2 FYNNEI, per germline. Trimming removed 3 bases at V and 5 bases at J, with 23 bases between.

The genes are TRBV2 and TRBJ2-7; no clear D gene. Source material: peripheral blood. The clonotype originates from a woman aged 30 to 39 with COVID-19, enrolled during active disease. CDR3 sequence: CASSETLSRPRRDEQYF. Here the CDR3 DNA reads TGTGCCAGCAGTGAGACCCTTTCAAGGCCACGTCGGGACGAGCAGTACTTC. Looking up the rest from reference TRBV2 and TRBJ2-7 gives the full variable domain: EPEVTQTPSHQVTQMGQEVILRCVPISNHLYFYWYRQILGQKVEFLVSFYNNEISEKSEIFDDQFSVERPDGSNFTLKIRSTKLEDSAMYFCASSETLSRPRRDEQYFGPGTRLTVT.